This T cell receptor (beta chain) emerged from a study of vaccination and CD4 T cells after COVID-19. Specified time point: late sampling 161 to 241 days after vaccination in three convalescent patients. Noted treatment: roughly ten-day PBMC culture with coronavirus spike peptide pools or control peptides (ViraFEST assay). CDR1 is GTSNPN, CDR2 SVGIG, per germline (reference sequence). This CDR3 comprises 13 residues. Trimming left V 3 bases short and J 3 bases short, with 9 bases between. The Oncomine TCR Beta short-read assay was applied to DNA of cultured CD4+ T cells. One entry per CDR3 protein results from TCRdb running MiXCR on the PCR reads. The sample holds about 30,000 distinct CDR3 sequences; roughly a third are singletons and the top ten take about 3.4%. For this clonotype: Antigen: not known.

This receptor was identified in a human donor who had recovered from COVID-19. Sequencing used CD4+ T cells from blood, cultured in vitro, obtained about 7 months after SARS-CoV-2 vaccination. V usage is TRBV30 and J usage is TRBJ2-1, with D possibly TRBD2 on 6 matching bases. The DNA for the CDR3 is TGTGCCTGGAGCAGACTAGACTACAATGAGCAGTTCTTC. It translates to CAWSRLDYNEQFF. The whole variable domain, remainder taken from reference TRBV30 and TRBJ2-1, is SQTIHQWPATLVQPVGSPLSLECTVEGTSNPNLYWYRQAAGRGLQLLFYSVGIGQISSEVPQNLSASRPQDRQFILSSKKLLLSDSGFYLCAWSRLDYNEQFFGPGTRLTVL.